This T cell receptor (beta chain) was recorded in a study of shared clonotypes between healthy human individuals. On the study more broadly: Aged between 18 and 49, the donors were two women and three men.

Donation came from healthy HIV-negative adults that had no recent acute infections or vaccinations. Everyone who donated was a Caucasian adult who lived in Nashville, Tennessee. This clone was detected a few times. V lost 3 bases and J lost 8, with 6 bases in between. Germline V gene lookup returns CDR1 SGHTA and CDR2 FQGNSA. The CDR3 extends over 11 amino acids. The assay was immunoSEQ multiplex PCR, and TCRdb's table has in-frame clones only and misses some. This repertoire shows about 680,000 clones, approximately 79% found once; its top ten account for approximately 1.6%. The material sequenced was memory CD4+ T cells sorted from blood. Indicated subset: CD45RA-negative fraction. The chain couples TRBV7-2 to TRBJ2-3; D is perhaps TRBD2 (6 bases). The receptor comes from a woman in her twenties or thirties in good health. For the CDR3, the DNA is TGTGCCAGCAGCTTGGAGGGTACGCAGTATTTT. Protein sequence: CASSLEGTQYF.